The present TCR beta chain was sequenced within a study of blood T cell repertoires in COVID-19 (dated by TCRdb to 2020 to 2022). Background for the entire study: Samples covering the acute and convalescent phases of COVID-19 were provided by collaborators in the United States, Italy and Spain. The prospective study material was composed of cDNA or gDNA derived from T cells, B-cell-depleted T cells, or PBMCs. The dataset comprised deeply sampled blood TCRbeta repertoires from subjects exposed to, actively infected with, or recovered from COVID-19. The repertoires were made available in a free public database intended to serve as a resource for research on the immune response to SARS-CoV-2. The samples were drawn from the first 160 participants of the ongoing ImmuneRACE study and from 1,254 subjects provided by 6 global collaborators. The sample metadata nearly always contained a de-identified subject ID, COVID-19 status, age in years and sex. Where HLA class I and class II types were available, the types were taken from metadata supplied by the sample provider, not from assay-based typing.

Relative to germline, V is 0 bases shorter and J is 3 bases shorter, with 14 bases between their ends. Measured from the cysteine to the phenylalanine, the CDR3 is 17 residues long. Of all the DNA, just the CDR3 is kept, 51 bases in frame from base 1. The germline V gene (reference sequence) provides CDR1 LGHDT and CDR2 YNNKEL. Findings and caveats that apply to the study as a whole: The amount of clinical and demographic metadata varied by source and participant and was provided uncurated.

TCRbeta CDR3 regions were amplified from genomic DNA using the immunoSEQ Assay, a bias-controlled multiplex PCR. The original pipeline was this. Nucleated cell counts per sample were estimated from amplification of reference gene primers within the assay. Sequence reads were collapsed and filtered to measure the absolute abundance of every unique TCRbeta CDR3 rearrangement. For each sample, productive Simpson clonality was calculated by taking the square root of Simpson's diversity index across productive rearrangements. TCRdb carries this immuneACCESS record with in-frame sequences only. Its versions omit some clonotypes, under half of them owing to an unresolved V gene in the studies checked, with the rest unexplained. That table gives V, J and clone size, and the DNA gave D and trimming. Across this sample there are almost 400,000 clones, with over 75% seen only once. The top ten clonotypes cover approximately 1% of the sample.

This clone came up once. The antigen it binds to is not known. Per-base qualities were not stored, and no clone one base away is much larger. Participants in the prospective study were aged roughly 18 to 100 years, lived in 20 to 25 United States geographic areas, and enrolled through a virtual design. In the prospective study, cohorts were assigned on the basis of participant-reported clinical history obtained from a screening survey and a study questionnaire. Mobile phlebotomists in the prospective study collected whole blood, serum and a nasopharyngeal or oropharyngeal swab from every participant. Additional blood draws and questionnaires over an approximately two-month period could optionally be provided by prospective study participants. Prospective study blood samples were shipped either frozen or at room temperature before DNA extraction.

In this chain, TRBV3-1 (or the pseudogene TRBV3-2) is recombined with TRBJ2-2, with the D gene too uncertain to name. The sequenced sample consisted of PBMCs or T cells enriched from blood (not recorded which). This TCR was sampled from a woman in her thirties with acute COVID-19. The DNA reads TGTGCCAGCAGCCAAGATTGGGCGACCCAATACACCGGGGAGCTGTTTTTT. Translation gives CASSQDWATQYTGELFF.